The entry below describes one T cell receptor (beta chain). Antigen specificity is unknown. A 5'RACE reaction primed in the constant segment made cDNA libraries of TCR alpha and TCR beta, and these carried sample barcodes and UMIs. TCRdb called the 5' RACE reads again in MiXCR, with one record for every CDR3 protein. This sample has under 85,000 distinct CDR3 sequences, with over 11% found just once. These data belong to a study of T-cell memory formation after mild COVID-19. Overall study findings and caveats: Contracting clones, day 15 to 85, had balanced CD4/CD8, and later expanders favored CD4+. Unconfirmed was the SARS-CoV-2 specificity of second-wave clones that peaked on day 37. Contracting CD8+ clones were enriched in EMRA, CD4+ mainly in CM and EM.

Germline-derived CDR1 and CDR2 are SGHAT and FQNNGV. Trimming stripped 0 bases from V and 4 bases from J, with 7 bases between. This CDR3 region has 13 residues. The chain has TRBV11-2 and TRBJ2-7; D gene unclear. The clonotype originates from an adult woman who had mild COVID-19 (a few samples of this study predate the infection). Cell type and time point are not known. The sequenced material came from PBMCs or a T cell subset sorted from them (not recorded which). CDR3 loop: CASSLDFEYEQYF. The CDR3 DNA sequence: TGTGCCAGCAGCTTAGATTTCGAGTACGAGCAGTACTTC.